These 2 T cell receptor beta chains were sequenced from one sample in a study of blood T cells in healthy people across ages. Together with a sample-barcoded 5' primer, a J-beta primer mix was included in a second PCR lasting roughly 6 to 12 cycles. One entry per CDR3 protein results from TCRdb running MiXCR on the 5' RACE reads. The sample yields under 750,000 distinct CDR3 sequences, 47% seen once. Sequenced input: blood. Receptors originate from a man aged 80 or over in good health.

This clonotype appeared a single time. In DNA, the CDR3 is TGTGCCAGCAGCCTTACGGCGGACTCCTACAATGAGCAGTTCTTC. Its protein is CASSLTADSYNEQFF. This sequence joins TRBV7-6 and TRBJ2-1; D not resolved. V lost 5 bases to trimming and J lost 0 bases, with 11 bases between them. The CDR3 totals 15 residues. CDR1 is SGHVS and CDR2 is FNYEAQ in the germline V gene.

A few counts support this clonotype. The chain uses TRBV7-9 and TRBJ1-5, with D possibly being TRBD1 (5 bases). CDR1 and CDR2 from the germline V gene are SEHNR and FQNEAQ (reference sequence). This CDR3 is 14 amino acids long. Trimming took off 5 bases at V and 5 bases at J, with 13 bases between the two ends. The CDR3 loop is CASSDAGGHQPQHF. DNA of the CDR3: TGTGCCAGCAGCGATGCCGGGGGACATCAGCCCCAGCATTTT.